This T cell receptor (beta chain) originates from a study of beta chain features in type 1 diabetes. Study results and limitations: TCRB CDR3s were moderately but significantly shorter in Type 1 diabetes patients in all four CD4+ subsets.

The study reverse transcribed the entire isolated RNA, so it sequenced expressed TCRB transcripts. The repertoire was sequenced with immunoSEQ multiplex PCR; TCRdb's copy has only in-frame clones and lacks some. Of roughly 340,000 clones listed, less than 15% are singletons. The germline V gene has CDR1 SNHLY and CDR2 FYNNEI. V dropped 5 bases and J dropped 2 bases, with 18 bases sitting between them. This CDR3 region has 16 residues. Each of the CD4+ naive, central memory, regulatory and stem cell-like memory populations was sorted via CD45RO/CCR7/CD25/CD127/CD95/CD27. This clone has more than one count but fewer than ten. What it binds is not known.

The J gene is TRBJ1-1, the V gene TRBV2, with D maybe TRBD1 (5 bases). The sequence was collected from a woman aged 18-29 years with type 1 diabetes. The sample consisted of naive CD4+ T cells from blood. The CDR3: CASSSLGGASNTEAFF. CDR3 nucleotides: TGTGCCAGCAGTAGTCTCGGAGGGGCAAGTAACACTGAAGCTTTCTTT.